This T cell receptor (beta chain) was retrieved from a study of naive and memory T cell subsets. Study-level points and caveats: Over 85% of naive TCR sequences appeared only once after error correction, unlike memory subsets. Diversity fell and Gini index rose from naive through CM, EM, EMRA.

This clonotype was seen at least ten times. Its target is unknown. Both TRBC1 and TRBC2 were covered by a beta constant-region primer of two equimolar oligonucleotides. The ligated cDNA underwent four PCR rounds using SP2 and nested alpha and beta constant-region primers. The cDNA 3' end received a ligated single-stranded oligonucleotide carrying the SP2 primer and a 12-nucleotide UMI. TCRdb processed the UMI-ligation and nested PCR reads anew with MiXCR; each CDR3 protein has one entry. The sample has some 3,000 distinct CDR3 sequences; around 5.2% are singletons. Separate alpha and beta amplification began at the second PCR step. The source is a human donor in good health. The sequencing input was CD4+ TEMRA cells from blood. Described subset: effector memory re-expressing CD45RA, CD45RA+ CD27-.

The CDR3 reads CASSRSLIAGPTYEQYF. The DNA of the CDR3 is TGCGCCAGCAGCCGTTCCCTCATAGCGGGACCAACCTACGAGCAGTACTTC. The chain couples TRBV4-1 to TRBJ2-7; TRBD2 matches at 8 bases. The CDR3 has 17 residues. V was clipped by 4 bases and J by 2 bases; unmatched bases: 13. Germline-derived CDR1 and CDR2 are MGHRA and YSYEKL.